The clone carrying this T cell receptor beta chain occurred a few times. TCRdb used MiXCR to reprocess the 5' RACE reads, holding one entry per CDR3 protein. The sample has about 52,000 distinct CDR3 sequences, around 4% seen once; the top ten hold 5.5% to 7.5%. The length of the CDR3 is 12 residues. The V gene lost 3 bases and the J gene lost 7 bases, with 7 bases spanning the gap. This entry belongs to a study of neurological immune-mediated disorders. This clonotype was obtained from a man in his fifties or sixties with multiple sclerosis. The chain couples TRBV12-3 or TRBV12-4 to TRBJ1-5; D gene ambiguous. The sequenced sample was PBMCs. CDR3: CASSFRSQPQHF. As DNA, the CDR3 is TGTGCCAGCAGTTTTCGGTCCCAGCCCCAGCATTTT.